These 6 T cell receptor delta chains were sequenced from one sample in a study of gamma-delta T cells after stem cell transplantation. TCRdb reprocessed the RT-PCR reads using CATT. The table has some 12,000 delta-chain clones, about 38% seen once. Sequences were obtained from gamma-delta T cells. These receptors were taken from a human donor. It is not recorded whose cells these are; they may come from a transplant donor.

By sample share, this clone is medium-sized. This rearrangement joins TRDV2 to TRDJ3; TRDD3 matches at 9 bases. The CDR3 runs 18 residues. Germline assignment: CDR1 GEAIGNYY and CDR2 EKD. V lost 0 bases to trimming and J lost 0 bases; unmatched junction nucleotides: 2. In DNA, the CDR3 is TGTGCCTGTGACACCGTTGGGGGATACTCCTGGGACACCCGACAGATGTTTTTC. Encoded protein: CACDTVGGYSWDTRQMFF.

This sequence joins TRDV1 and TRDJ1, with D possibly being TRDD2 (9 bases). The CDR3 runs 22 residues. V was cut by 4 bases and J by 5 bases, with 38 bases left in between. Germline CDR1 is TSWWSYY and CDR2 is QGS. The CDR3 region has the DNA TGTGCTCTTGGGGCATCCTTCCTACCGACTGGGGGCCCGGTGAGCGTCTCTGATAAACTCATCTTT. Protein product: CALGASFLPTGGPVSVSDKLIF.

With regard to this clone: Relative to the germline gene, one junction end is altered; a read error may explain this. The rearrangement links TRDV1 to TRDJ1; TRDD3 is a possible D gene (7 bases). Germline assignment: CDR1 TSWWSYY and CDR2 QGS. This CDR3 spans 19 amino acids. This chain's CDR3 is CAIGGNSYEGCRYTDKLIF. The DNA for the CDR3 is TGTGCTATTGGGGGAAACTCCTACGAGGGATGCCGGTACACCGATAAACTCATCTTT.

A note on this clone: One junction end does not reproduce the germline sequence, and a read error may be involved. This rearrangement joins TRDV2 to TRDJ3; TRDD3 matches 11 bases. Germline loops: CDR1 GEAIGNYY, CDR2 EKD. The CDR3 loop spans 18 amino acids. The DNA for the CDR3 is TGTGCCTGTGACACCGTCCTGGGGGATACCTGTTACACCCTACAGATGTTTTTC. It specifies CACDTVLGDTCYTLQMFF.

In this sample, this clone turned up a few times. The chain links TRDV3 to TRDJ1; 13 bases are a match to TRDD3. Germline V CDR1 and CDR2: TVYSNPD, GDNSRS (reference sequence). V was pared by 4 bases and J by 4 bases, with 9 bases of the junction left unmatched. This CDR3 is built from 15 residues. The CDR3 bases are TGTGCCTGCATATGGTACTGGGGGATACGCGATAAACTCATCTTT. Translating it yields CACIWYWGIRDKLIF.

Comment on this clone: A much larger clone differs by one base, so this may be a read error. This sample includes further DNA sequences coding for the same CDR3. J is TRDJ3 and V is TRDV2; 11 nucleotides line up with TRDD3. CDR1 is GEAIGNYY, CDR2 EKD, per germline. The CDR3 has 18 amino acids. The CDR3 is CACDVLGDSSWDTRQMFF. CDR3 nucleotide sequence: TGTGCCTGTGACGTACTGGGGGATAGCTCCTGGGACACCAGACAGATGTTTTTC.